The 22 T cell receptor beta chains reported below all come from one sample, sequenced in a study of OX40 agonist ivuxolimab in advanced cancers. Only in-frame clones appear in the TCRdb table, and some are missing; sequencing was by immunoSEQ multiplex PCR. The sample shows approximately 86,000 clones, approximately 91% of them seen only once. This specimen was CD4+ or CD8+ T cells sorted from blood, taken in a trial of the OX40 agonist ivuxolimab. These receptors were collected from an adult with an advanced solid tumor such as melanoma, head and neck, liver or kidney cancer.

In this sample, this clone turned up once. The chain's CDR3 is CASSTRLARTGELFF. The CDR3, as DNA: TGTGCCAGCAGCACACGACTAGCGCGTACCGGGGAGCTGTTTTTT. This chain links TRBV5-6 with TRBJ2-2; 8 bases agree with TRBD2. This CDR3 is 15 amino acids long. The V gene end was trimmed by 4 bases and the J gene end by 5 bases; junction bases not matched to a gene: 7. Looked up from germline, CDR1 is SGHDT and CDR2 is YYEEEE.

The chain is built from TRBV7-2 and TRBJ2-1; no clear D. Trimming pared 0 bases from V and 4 bases from J, leaving 7 bases between. CDR1 is SGHTA, CDR2 FQGNSA, per germline. CDR3 length: 14 residues. The CDR3 nucleotides read TGTGCCAGCAGCTTAGCGGGCCAATACAATGAGCAGTTCTTC. Its translation: CASSLAGQYNEQFF.

The J gene is TRBJ2-7, the V gene TRBV14, with D maybe TRBD2 (6 bases). This CDR3 comprises 14 residues. Germline CDR1 and CDR2: SGHDN and FVKESK. With 0 bases removed from V and 3 bases from J, the gap between germline ends came to 9 bases. CDR3 in DNA: TGTGCCAGCAGCCAAGAACCGGGAGACTACGAGCAGTACTTC. Its protein is CASSQEPGDYEQYF.

J is TRBJ2-2 and V is TRBV6-5; 8 bases map to TRBD1. Unmatched junction bases numbered 9, after V lost 8 bases and J lost 4 bases. CDR1 and CDR2 from the germline V gene are MNHEY and SVGAGI. The CDR3 spans 15 residues. The CDR3 DNA reads as TGTGCCAGCTCAAAGGCCAGGGGGCGCACCGGGGAGCTGTTTTTT. Amino acid sequence: CASSKARGRTGELFF.

This sequence joins TRBV6-5 and TRBJ1-2; D remains unclear. This CDR3 region has 14 residues. Germline V CDR1 and CDR2: MNHEY, SVGAGI. Between the trimmed V and J ends, which lost 0 bases and 4 bases, there was a span of 9 bases. CDR3: CASSYSLGSYGYTF. CDR3 nucleotide sequence: TGTGCCAGCAGTTACTCGCTGGGCAGCTATGGCTACACCTTC.

The V call is TRBV28, the J call TRBJ2-7; TRBD1 matches 7 bases. The CDR3 has 15 amino acids. Trimming cost V 5 bases and J 0 bases; bases outside gene matches: 7. CDR1 is MDHEN and CDR2 is SYDVKM in the germline V gene. This CDR3 is CASSLDRVTSYEQYF. In DNA, the CDR3 is TGTGCCAGCAGTCTAGACAGGGTGACCTCCTACGAGCAGTACTTC.

Only one count was recorded for this clone. The chain is built from TRBV28 and TRBJ1-2; TRBD1 matches 7 bases. Germline assignment: CDR1 MDHEN and CDR2 SYDVKM. V lost 4 bases, J lost 6 bases, and 11 bases stayed unmatched. CDR3 length equals 15 residues. The DNA of the CDR3 is TGTGCCAGCAGTTCTGGGACAGCCACCGTGGATGGCTACACCTTC. Translation: CASSSGTATVDGYTF.

The rearrangement uses TRBV5-4 and TRBJ1-2, with 7 nucleotides matching TRBD1. Germline V gene data show CDR1 as SGHNT and CDR2 as YYREEE (reference sequence). V was pared by 4 bases and J by 8 bases, with 11 bases of the junction left unmatched. The CDR3 runs 14 residues. CDR3 sequence: CASSPQQGTQGYTF. The CDR3 coding sequence is TGTGCCAGCAGCCCCCAACAGGGGACTCAGGGCTACACCTTC.

The rearrangement joins TRBV5-1 to TRBJ2-1, with 7 bases lining up with TRBD2. Germline V gene data show CDR1 as SGHRS and CDR2 as YFSETQ. The CDR3 length is 13 residues. The trim removed 9 bases at V and 1 base at J, leaving 4 bases unmatched. This CDR3 is CATGTTSYNEQFF. CDR3 DNA: TGCGCCACCGGGACTACATCCTACAATGAGCAGTTCTTC.

V and J are TRBV6-1 and TRBJ2-1; D possibly corresponds to TRBD1 (6 bases). This CDR3 comprises 13 residues. Trimming shortened V by 4 bases and J by 7 bases, and 11 bases separated the two germline ends. The germline gives CDR1 MNHNS, CDR2 SASEGT. The chain's CDR3 is CASSGYRENEQFF. CDR3 sequence (DNA): TGTGCCAGCAGTGGATACAGGGAAAATGAGCAGTTCTTC.

This chain uses TRBV7-9 with TRBJ2-5; 8 bases align to TRBD1. CDR3 size: 13 residues. Germline values: CDR1 SEHNR, CDR2 FQNEAQ (reference sequence). Losses at the gene ends were 5 bases for V and 4 bases for J; bases not matched to a gene: 3. CDR3 nucleotide sequence: TGTGCCAGCAGCCCAGGGGGCTTAGAGACCCAGTACTTC. It codes for CASSPGGLETQYF.

The rearrangement links TRBV7-8 to TRBJ2-2, with TRBD1 identical over 8 bases. Looked up from germline, CDR1 is SGHVS and CDR2 is FQNEAQ. The CDR3 is 18 amino acids. V was pared by 3 bases and J by 4 bases, with 13 bases of the junction left unmatched. CDR3 coding DNA: TGTGCCAGCAGCTTGGGAACCCTCGGACAGGGTGCCACCGGGGAGCTGTTTTTT. Amino acid sequence: CASSLGTLGQGATGELFF.

This chain links TRBV9 with TRBJ1-1; possibly TRBD1 for D (5 bases). The CDR3 runs to 14 residues. With 7 bases removed from V and 1 base from J, the gap between germline ends came to 14 bases. Germline CDR1 is SGDLS and CDR2 is YYNGEE. The CDR3 bases are TGTGCCAGCGGAACGGGACGGGCGAACACTGAAGCTTTCTTT. This sequence encodes CASGTGRANTEAFF.

This clone has a handful of counts. This chain connects TRBV9 to TRBJ1-1; D is ambiguous. Deletions cut 3 bases from V and 3 bases from J, with 12 bases between. The germline gives CDR1 SGDLS, CDR2 YYNGEE. This CDR3 comprises 14 residues. The CDR3 DNA reads as TGTGCCAGCAGCGAGTCCCCTCTCGACACTGAAGCTTTCTTT. Translating it yields CASSESPLDTEAFF.

The DNA of the CDR3 is TGTGCCAGCAGCAAGGGACTAGCGGGAGTTAAGAACACCGGGGAGCTGTTTTTT. Its translation is CASSKGLAGVKNTGELFF. The rearrangement links TRBV7-9 to TRBJ2-2, with 14 bases identical to TRBD2. The CDR3 loop spans 18 amino acids. From germline, CDR1 is SEHNR and CDR2 FQNEAQ (reference sequence). V shed 5 bases, J shed 1 base, and the junction held 6 bases outside the gene matches.

The J gene is TRBJ2-2, the V gene TRBV7-8, with 11 positions matching TRBD2. J gave up 6 bases and V 3 bases, and 3 bases lay outside the gene matches. Germline CDR1 reads SGHVS; CDR2 reads FQNEAQ. The CDR3 runs to 15 residues. The CDR3 DNA is TGTGCCAGCAGCTTGTTAGCGGGAGGGCCCGGGGAGCTGTTTTTT. It codes for CASSLLAGGPGELFF.

The rearrangement uses TRBV28 and TRBJ2-2; tentatively, D is TRBD1 (6 bases). Per the germline V gene, CDR1 is MDHEN and CDR2 is SYDVKM. This CDR3 comprises 15 residues. Trimming took off 5 bases at V and 7 bases at J, with 17 bases between the two ends. CDR3 nucleotides: TGTGCCAGCAGTCTACAGGGTTTAAATGGCGGGGAGCTGTTTTTT. Its translation is CASSLQGLNGGELFF.

The rearrangement links TRBV11-2 to TRBJ2-7; no reliable D call. V shed 5 bases and J shed 1 base, with 6 bases lying between them. The CDR3 totals 12 residues. Per the germline V gene, CDR1 is SGHAT and CDR2 is FQNNGV. This chain's CDR3 is CASSAWSYEQYF. CDR3 nucleotides: TGTGCCAGCAGCGCGTGGTCCTACGAGCAGTACTTC.

V usage is TRBV28 and J usage is TRBJ2-3, with D perhaps given as TRBD1 or TRBD2 (5 bases each). The germline V gene encodes CDR1 MDHEN and CDR2 SYDVKM. This CDR3 is 13 amino acids long. V lost 2 bases to trimming and J lost 6 bases, with 9 bases between them. CDR3 nucleotides: TGTGCCAGCAGTTTACCGGGGCGGGATACGCAGTATTTT. It is translated as CASSLPGRDTQYF.

V and J are TRBV6-1 and TRBJ2-2; tentative D call: TRBD2 (6 bases). Trimming removed 7 bases from V and 1 base from J, with 10 bases in between. This CDR3 region has 14 residues. Germline lookup yields CDR1 MNHNS and CDR2 SASEGT. CDR3 sequence: CASTAGRNTGELFF. CDR3 sequence (DNA): TGTGCCAGCACGGCGGGGAGGAACACCGGGGAGCTGTTTTTT.

This clone was found a few times. The V call is TRBV14, the J call TRBJ1-5, with D unresolved. Per germline, CDR1 SGHDN and CDR2 FVKESK. The CDR3 contains 13 residues. With 0 bases removed from V and 0 bases from J, the gap between germline ends came to 0 bases. The CDR3 reads CASSQDSNQPQHF. For the CDR3, the DNA is TGTGCCAGCAGCCAAGATAGCAATCAGCCCCAGCATTTT.

The V call is TRBV6-1, the J call TRBJ2-7; the D gene could be TRBD1 or TRBD2 (6 bases each). Deletions cut 6 bases from V and 3 bases from J, with 18 bases between. The germline V gene has CDR1 MNHNS and CDR2 SASEGT. This CDR3 has 15 amino acids. The chain's CDR3 is CASSAGGTPHYEQYF. The CDR3 DNA sequence: TGTGCCAGCAGCGCTGGCGGGACACCCCACTACGAGCAGTACTTC.